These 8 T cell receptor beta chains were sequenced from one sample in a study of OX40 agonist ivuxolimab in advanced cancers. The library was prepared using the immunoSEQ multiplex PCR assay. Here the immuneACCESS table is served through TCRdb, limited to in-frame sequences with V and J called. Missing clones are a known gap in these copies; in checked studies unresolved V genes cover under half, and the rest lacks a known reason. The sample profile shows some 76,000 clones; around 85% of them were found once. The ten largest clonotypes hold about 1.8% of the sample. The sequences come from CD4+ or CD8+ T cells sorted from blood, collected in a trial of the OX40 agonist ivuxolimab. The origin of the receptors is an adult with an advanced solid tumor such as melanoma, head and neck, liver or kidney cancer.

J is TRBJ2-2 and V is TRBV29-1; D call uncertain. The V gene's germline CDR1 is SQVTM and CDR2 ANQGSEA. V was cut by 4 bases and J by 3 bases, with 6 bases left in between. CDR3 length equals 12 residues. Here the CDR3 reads CSVGPHTGELFF. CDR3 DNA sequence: TGCAGCGTTGGACCTCACACCGGGGAGCTGTTTTTT.

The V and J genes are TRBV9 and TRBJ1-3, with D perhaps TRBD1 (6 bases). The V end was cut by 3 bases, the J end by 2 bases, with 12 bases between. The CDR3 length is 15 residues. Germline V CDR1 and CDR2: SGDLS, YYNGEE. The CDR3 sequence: CASSGVGGPGNTIYF. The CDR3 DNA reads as TGTGCCAGCAGCGGGGTGGGGGGCCCTGGAAACACCATATATTTT.

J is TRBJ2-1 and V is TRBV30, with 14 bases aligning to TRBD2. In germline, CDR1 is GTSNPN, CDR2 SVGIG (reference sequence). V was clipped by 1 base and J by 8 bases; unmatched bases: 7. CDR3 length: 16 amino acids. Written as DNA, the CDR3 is TGTGCCTGGAGTGGACTAGCGGGAGGGATCCACGATGAGCAGTTCTTC. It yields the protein CAWSGLAGGIHDEQFF.

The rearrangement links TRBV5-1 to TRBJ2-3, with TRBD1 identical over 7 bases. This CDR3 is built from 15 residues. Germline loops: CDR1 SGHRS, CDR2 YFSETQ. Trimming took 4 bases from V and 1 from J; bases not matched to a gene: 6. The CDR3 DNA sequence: TGCGCCAGCAGCCGACAGGGTCGGGGCACAGATACGCAGTATTTT. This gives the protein CASSRQGRGTDTQYF. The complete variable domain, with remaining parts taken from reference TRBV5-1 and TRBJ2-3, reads KAGVTQTPRYLIKTRGQQVTLSCSPISGHRSVSWYQQTPGQGLQFLFEYFSETQRNKGNFPGRFSGRQFSNSRSEMNVSTLELGDSALYLCASSRQGRGTDTQYFGPGTRLTVL.

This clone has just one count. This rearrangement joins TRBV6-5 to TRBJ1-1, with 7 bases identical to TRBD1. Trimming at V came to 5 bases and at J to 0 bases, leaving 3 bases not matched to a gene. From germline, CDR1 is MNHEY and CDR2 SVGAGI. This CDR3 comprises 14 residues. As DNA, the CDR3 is TGTGCCAGCAGTGCGGGACAGATGAACACTGAAGCTTTCTTT. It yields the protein CASSAGQMNTEAFF.

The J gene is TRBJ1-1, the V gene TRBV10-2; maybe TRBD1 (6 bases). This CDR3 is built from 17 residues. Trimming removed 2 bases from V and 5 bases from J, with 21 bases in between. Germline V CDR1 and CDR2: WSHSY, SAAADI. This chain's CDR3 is CASSEIWDGGHGTEAFF. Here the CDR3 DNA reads TGCGCCAGCAGTGAGATTTGGGACGGGGGACACGGGACTGAAGCTTTCTTT.

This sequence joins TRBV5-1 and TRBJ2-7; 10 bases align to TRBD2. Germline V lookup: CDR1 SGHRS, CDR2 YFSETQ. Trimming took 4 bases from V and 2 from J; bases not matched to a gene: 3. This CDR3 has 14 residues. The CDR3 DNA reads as TGCGCCAGCAGCCCAACTAGCGGGACCTACGAGCAGTACTTC. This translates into CASSPTSGTYEQYF.

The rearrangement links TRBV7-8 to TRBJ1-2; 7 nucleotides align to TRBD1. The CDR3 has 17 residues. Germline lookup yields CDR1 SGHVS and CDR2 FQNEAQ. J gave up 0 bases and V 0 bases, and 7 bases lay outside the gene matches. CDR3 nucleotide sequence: TGTGCCAGCAGCTTAGCGGGGAGGGGGCGAACTAACTATGGCTACACCTTC. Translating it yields CASSLAGRGRTNYGYTF. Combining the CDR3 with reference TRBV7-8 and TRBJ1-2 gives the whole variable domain GAGVSQSPRYKVAKRGQDVALRCDPISGHVSLFWYQQALGQGPEFLTYFQNEAQLDKSGLPSDRFFAERPEGSVSTLKIQRTQQEDSAVYLCASSLAGRGRTNYGYTFGSGTRLTVV.